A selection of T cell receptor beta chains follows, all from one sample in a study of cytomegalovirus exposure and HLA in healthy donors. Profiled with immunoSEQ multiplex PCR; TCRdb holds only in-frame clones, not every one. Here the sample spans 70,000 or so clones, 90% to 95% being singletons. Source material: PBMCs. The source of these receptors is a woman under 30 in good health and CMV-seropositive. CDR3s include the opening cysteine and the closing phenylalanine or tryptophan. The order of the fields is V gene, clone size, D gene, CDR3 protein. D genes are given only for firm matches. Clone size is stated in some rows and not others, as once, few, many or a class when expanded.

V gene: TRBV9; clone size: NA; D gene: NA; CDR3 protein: CASSLEEGDEKLFF
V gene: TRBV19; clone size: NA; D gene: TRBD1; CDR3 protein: CASRYRGTEAFF
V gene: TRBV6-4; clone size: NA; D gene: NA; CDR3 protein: CASSPRGHEDNQPQHF
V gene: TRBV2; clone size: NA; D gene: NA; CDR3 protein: CASSEPLADNYGYTF
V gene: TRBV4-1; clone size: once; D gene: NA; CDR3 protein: CASSPLAEPSRETFF
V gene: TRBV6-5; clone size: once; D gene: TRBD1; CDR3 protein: CASSFGQDITNYGYTF
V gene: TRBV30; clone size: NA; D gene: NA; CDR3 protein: CAWSSLRGMGGYTF
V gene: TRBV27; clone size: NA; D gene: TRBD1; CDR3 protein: CASSATGTYEQYF
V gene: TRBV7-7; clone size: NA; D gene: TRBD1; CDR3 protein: CASGTGDNTIYF
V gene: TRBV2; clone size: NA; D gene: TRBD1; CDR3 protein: CASSEDPSRGAGNQPQHF
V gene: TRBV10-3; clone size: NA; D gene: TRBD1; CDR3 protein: CAIREGQGPYNEQFF
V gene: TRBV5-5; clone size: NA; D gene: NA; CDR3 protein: CASSWGVHMNTEAFF
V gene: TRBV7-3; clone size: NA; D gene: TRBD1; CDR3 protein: CASSPGQGQETQYF
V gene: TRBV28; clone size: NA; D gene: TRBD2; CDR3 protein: CASSLVLGLAGVFPNAYEQYF
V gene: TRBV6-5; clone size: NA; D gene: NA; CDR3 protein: CASSYAGVRMGYTF
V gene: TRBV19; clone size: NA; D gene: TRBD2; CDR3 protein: CASRTRDRETQYF
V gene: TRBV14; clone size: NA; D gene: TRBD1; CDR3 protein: CASSPQGAQDYGYTF
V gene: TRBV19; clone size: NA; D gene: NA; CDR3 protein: CASSIDPEGEENTEAFF
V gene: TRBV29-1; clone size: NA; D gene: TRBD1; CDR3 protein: CSVEDTGAANEKLFF
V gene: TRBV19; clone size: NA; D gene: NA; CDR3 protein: CASSSRQMNTEAFF
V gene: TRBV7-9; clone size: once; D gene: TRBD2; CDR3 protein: CASSSQTGTSGRSYNEQFF
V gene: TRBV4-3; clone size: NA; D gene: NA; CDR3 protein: CASSPLEGNEQFF
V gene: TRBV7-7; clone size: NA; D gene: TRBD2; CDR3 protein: CALAGGPWETQYF
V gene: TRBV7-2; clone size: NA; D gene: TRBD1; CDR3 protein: CASDLQGQANYGYTF
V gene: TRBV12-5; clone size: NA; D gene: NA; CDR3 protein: CASGRHPLGQPTTYYYGYTF
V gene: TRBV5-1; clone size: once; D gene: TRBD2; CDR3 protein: CASSGGLANEQFF
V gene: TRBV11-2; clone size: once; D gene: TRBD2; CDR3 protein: CASSRRGGRALDGELFF
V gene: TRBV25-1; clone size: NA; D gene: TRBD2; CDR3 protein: CASTRGGANEQFF
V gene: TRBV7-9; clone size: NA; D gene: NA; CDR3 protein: CASSSLTLAKNIQYF
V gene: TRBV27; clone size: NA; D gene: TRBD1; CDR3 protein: CASSPGQGASFYNEQFF
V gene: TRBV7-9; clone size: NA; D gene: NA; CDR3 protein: CASSLRTYEQYF
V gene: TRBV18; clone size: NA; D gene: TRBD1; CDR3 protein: CASSPATGTQPQHF
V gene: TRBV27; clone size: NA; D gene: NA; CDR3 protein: CASSLSGGSYEQYF
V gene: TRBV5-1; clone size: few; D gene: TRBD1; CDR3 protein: CASSLGTGSEKLFF
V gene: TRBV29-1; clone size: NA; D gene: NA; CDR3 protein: CSVEVRGDLGTEAFF
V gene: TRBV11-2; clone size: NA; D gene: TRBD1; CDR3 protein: CASRRPGQGSYEQYF
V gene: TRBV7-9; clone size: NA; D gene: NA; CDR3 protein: CASSPRTANYGYTF
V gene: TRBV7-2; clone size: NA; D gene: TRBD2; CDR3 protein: CASSLTMLAGGRGTQYF
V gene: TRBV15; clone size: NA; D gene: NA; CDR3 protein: CATSREVTDSYEQYF
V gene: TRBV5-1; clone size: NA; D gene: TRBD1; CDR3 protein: CASSQDRGWNSPLHF
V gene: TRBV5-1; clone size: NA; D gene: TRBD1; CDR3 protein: CASSPRTGWYQPQHF